Listed below are T cell receptor beta chains from one sample, sequenced in a study of blood T cell repertoires in COVID-19. Assay: immunoSEQ multiplex PCR; the TCRdb copy retains only in-frame clones and omits some. The top ten clones hold about 1.9% of a sample with about 170,000 clones, around four fifths of them seen once. The sample taken for sequencing was peripheral blood. The source of these receptors is a woman of 80 years or more with acute or convalescent COVID-19. The CDR3 runs from the conserved cysteine through the conserved F or W. The D gene is left open where the match is weak. A row's size may be missing; if present it is once, few, many or a size class.

v_call	clone_size	d_call	j_call	cdr3_aa	cdr3_nt
TRBV6-5	.	.	TRBJ2-5	CASSYRDSEETQYF	TGTGCCAGCAGTTACAGGGACTCAGAAGAGACCCAGTACTTC
TRBV19	.	TRBD1	TRBJ2-2	CASSPLPGQGNTGELFF	TGTGCCAGTAGTCCCCTCCCCGGACAGGGAAACACCGGGGAGCTGTTTTTT
TRBV5-5	.	TRBD1	TRBJ2-7	CASSPRQGPYEQYF	TGTGCCAGCAGCCCCCGACAGGGACCCTACGAGCAGTACTTC
TRBV7-7	.	TRBD1	TRBJ2-5	CASSSIPGQGAETQYF	TGTGCTAGCAGCTCGATTCCGGGACAGGGGGCCGAGACCCAGTACTTC
TRBV7-2	.	TRBD2	TRBJ2-4	CASSPGGSGKNIQYF	TGTGCCAGCAGCCCGGGGGGATCTGGCAAAAACATTCAGTACTTC
TRBV27	once	TRBD2	TRBJ2-1	CASSSRGGTTRNEQFF	TGTGCCAGCAGTTCCCGCGGGGGGACAACTAGGAATGAGCAGTTCTTC
TRBV6-6	few	TRBD1	TRBJ1-5	CASSYQDRGGNQPQHF	TGTGCCAGCAGTTACCAGGACAGGGGGGGCAATCAGCCCCAGCATTTT
TRBV27	.	TRBD1	TRBJ1-1	CASKTGGNTEAFF	TGTGCCAGCAAGACAGGGGGAAACACTGAAGCTTTCTTT
TRBV30	.	.	TRBJ2-7	CAWSRGSEQYF	TGTGCCTGGAGTCGAGGTTCCGAGCAGTACTTC
TRBV19	.	.	TRBJ1-5	CASSPRRSDQPQHF	TGTGCCAGTAGCCCTCGGAGATCGGATCAGCCCCAGCATTTT
TRBV5-1	few	TRBD2	TRBJ2-1	CASSWTSVDNEQFF	TGCGCCAGCAGCTGGACTAGCGTCGACAATGAGCAGTTCTTC
TRBV7-3	.	.	TRBJ2-3	CASSSGSTDTQYF	TGTGCCAGCAGCAGCGGTAGCACAGATACGCAGTATTTT
TRBV3-1/TRBV3-2	.	.	TRBJ2-5	CASESLAFQETQYF	TGTGCCAGCGAATCCCTAGCGTTCCAAGAGACCCAGTACTTC
TRBV21-1	.	.	TRBJ1-1	CASSKGGSGTEAFF	TGTGCCAGCAGCAAAGGAGGGTCAGGCACTGAAGCTTTCTTT
TRBV10-2	.	TRBD2	TRBJ2-7	CSATSGRAGQYF	TGCTCAGCGACTAGCGGGAGGGCCGGGCAGTACTTC
TRBV5-1	.	TRBD1	TRBJ2-1	CASSSGLLGTGGLNEQFF	TGCGCCAGCAGCTCGGGGTTGCTCGGGACAGGGGGTCTCAATGAGCAGTTCTTC
TRBV7-2	.	.	TRBJ2-7	CASSFRGTYEQYF	TGTGCCAGCAGCTTTCGGGGGACCTACGAGCAGTACTTC
TRBV5-8	.	.	TRBJ1-3	CASSSQGLPGNTIYF	TGTGCCAGCAGCTCTCAGGGACTTCCTGGAAACACCATATATTTT
TRBV15	once	.	TRBJ2-7	CATSRDLGQGREQYF	TGTGCCACCAGCAGAGACCTGGGACAAGGTCGCGAGCAGTACTTC
TRBV7-2	once	.	TRBJ1-3	CASSLSPGVSGNTIYF	TGTGCCAGCAGCTTGTCCCCAGGGGTCTCTGGAAACACCATATATTTT
TRBV9	.	TRBD2	TRBJ2-5	CASSVETSGRAGTQYF	TGTGCCAGCAGCGTTGAAACTAGCGGGAGGGCTGGGACCCAGTACTTC
TRBV27	.	.	TRBJ1-6	CASSFGQHNSPLHF	TGTGCCAGCAGTTTTGGACAGCATAATTCACCCCTCCACTTT
TRBV4-2	.	.	TRBJ1-4	CASSPVIRVPDEKLFF	TGTGCCAGCAGCCCAGTTATCAGGGTTCCTGATGAAAAACTGTTTTTT
TRBV19	.	.	TRBJ1-1	CASKARRDGTEAFF	TGTGCCAGTAAAGCTCGGCGGGACGGGACTGAAGCTTTCTTT
TRBV6-5	.	TRBD2	TRBJ2-1	CASSPGTSGANEQFF	TGTGCCAGCAGCCCCGGGACTAGCGGGGCAAATGAGCAGTTCTTC
TRBV30	.	.	TRBJ1-5	CAWSRGGGNQPQHF	TGTGCCTGGAGTCGAGGTGGCGGCAATCAGCCCCAGCATTTT
TRBV6-6	.	.	TRBJ1-1	CASSPSGTGRATEAFF	TGTGCCAGCAGTCCCTCGGGTACAGGGAGAGCCACTGAAGCTTTCTTT
TRBV20-1	.	.	TRBJ2-5	CSASPHVSRAQETQYF	TGCAGTGCTAGTCCTCACGTCTCCAGGGCCCAAGAGACCCAGTACTTC
TRBV10-3	.	.	TRBJ1-2	CAISEGEYGYTF	TGTGCCATCAGTGAAGGAGAGTATGGCTACACCTTC
TRBV5-1	.	.	TRBJ2-1	CASSLGARSNNEQFF	TGCGCCAGCAGCTTGGGAGCACGAAGTAACAATGAGCAGTTCTTC
TRBV5-5	few	TRBD1	TRBJ1-2	CASSTTGVQVYTF	TGTGCCAGCAGCACTACAGGGGTTCAAGTCTACACCTTC
TRBV11-2	once	TRBD1	TRBJ2-3	CASSLRGTATTDTQYF	TGTGCCAGCAGCTTGAGGGGGACAGCTACCACAGATACGCAGTATTTT
TRBV18	once	.	TRBJ1-2	CASSPSGGSYGYTF	TGTGCCAGCTCACCCTCCGGGGGGTCCTATGGCTACACCTTC
TRBV10-2	.	.	TRBJ1-5	CASSEAYQPQHF	TGCGCCAGCAGTGAGGCCTACCAGCCCCAGCATTTT
TRBV28	.	.	TRBJ1-2	CASSLTGGYTF	TGTGCCAGCAGTTTAACGGGAGGCTACACCTTC
TRBV20-1	.	.	TRBJ1-6	CSASYFSRTKNSPLHF	TGCAGTGCTAGTTATTTTTCCAGGACAAAAAATTCACCCCTCCACTTT
TRBV6-2/TRBV6-3	.	TRBD2	TRBJ2-7	CASSYSRREGPHEQYF	TGTGCCAGCAGTTACTCCAGGCGGGAGGGCCCCCACGAGCAGTACTTC
TRBV7-2	.	TRBD1	TRBJ2-7	CASSLAISTGGSYEQYF	TGTGCCAGCAGCTTAGCGATTTCGACAGGGGGCTCCTACGAGCAGTACTTC
TRBV7-2	.	.	TRBJ1-3	CASSPYRSSGNTIYF	TGTGCCAGCAGCCCATACAGGAGCTCTGGAAACACCATATATTTT
TRBV6-5	.	TRBD1	TRBJ1-6	CASSTGQGVNSPLHF	TGTGCCAGCAGTACGGGACAGGGGGTTAATTCACCCCTCCACTTT
TRBV6-5	.	.	TRBJ2-7	CASSYSGAYEQYF	TGTGCCAGCAGTTACTCCGGGGCCTACGAGCAGTACTTC
TRBV18	once	.	TRBJ2-7	CASSSSGSGQGPYEQYF	TGTGCCAGCTCATCTAGCGGGTCGGGACAGGGTCCCTACGAGCAGTACTTC
TRBV19	.	TRBD1	TRBJ1-4	CASRTGTVGEKLFF	TGTGCCAGTAGGACCGGGACAGTAGGAGAAAAACTGTTTTTT
TRBV2	.	.	TRBJ2-3	CASSEAAGTRTDTQYF	TGTGCCAGCAGTGAAGCGGCGGGAACTAGGACAGATACGCAGTATTTT
TRBV6-1	few	.	TRBJ2-1	CASSDGLDEQFF	TGTGCCAGCAGTGATGGACTCGATGAGCAGTTCTTC
TRBV27	.	.	TRBJ2-1	CATRLGGSSYNEQFF	TGTGCCACCCGCCTTGGGGGGTCCTCCTACAATGAGCAGTTCTTC
TRBV10-3	.	TRBD2	TRBJ2-7	CAIDGLAGDYEQYF	TGTGCCATAGATGGACTAGCGGGAGATTACGAGCAGTACTTC
TRBV12-3/TRBV12-4	.	.	TRBJ1-2	CASGTGGTEGYTF	TGTGCCAGCGGAACCGGGGGAACAGAAGGCTACACCTTC